What follows are 30 T cell receptor beta chains derived from one specimen sequenced in a study of cytomegalovirus exposure and HLA in healthy donors. 60 Vbeta and 13 Jbeta primers were used in PCR. Profiling relied on immunoSEQ multiplex PCR, and the TCRdb table lists in-frame clones only, not all of them. The table lists under 200,000 clones, about 75% of them singletons. The sequenced sample consisted of PBMCs. The receptors were sampled from a woman aged 45-65 years in good health and CMV-seropositive.

The J gene is TRBJ1-5, the V gene TRBV5-8; tentative D call: TRBD1 (6 bases). Germline V gene data show CDR1 as SGHTS and CDR2 as YDEGEE. CDR3 length: 13 amino acids. Trimming pared 0 bases from V and 7 bases from J, leaving 8 bases between. The CDR3 DNA follows: TGTGCCAGCAGCTTGGCTAGGGGGCAGCCCCAGCATTTT. Protein sequence: CASSLARGQPQHF.

As DNA, the CDR3 is TGCGCCAGCAGCCAACCCGCCGCAGGGGGCACTGAAGCTTTCTTT. It translates to CASSQPAAGGTEAFF. The J gene is TRBJ1-1, the V gene TRBV4-1; 7 bases match TRBD1. The germline V gene has CDR1 MGHRA and CDR2 YSYEKL. This CDR3 is built from 15 residues. V lost 2 bases and J lost 4; bases outside the gene matches: 7.

The chain links TRBV7-3 to TRBJ1-3; D ambiguous. Per the germline V gene, CDR1 is SGHTA and CDR2 is FQGTGA. The CDR3 spans 13 residues. V shed 5 bases and J shed 1 base, with 6 bases lying between them. CDR3 DNA sequence: TGTGCCAGCAGCCTATCGTCTGGAAACACCATATATTTT. It encodes CASSLSSGNTIYF.

Concerning this clone: A read error may account for a junction end that differs from germline. The chain links TRBV18 to TRBJ2-2; D may be TRBD2 (7 bases). The CDR3 runs 16 residues. Germline V gene sequence: CDR1 KGHSH, CDR2 LQKENI. The CDR3: CASSPSAGALTGELFF. The CDR3 DNA is TGTGCCAGTTCACCGAGCGCGGGGGCTCTCACCGGGGAGCTGTTTTTT.

This rearrangement joins TRBV6-1 to TRBJ1-4, with 8 bases aligning to TRBD1. CDR3 length equals 16 residues. Trimming at V came to 3 bases and at J to 5 bases, leaving 8 bases not matched to a gene. CDR1 is MNHNS, CDR2 SASEGT, per germline. The CDR3 DNA reads as TGTGCCAGCAGTGACCTGGGACAGGTCGGCAATGAAAAACTGTTTTTT. This encodes CASSDLGQVGNEKLFF.

This clone was counted only a few times. The rearrangement joins TRBV4-1 to TRBJ1-2, with 9 bases that match TRBD1. This CDR3 contains 14 residues. Losses at the gene ends were 1 base for V and 6 bases for J; bases not matched to a gene: 3. Per the germline V gene, CDR1 is MGHRA and CDR2 is YSYEKL. The CDR3 DNA reads TGCGCCAGCAGCCAAGGGGACAGGGCCCATGGCTACACCTTC. Translated, it gives CASSQGDRAHGYTF.

The gene calls are TRBV4-1 and TRBJ2-5; TRBD2 matches 7 bases. The J call may be mistaken, given a closer DNA end match to TRBJ2-7. Per germline, CDR1 MGHRA and CDR2 YSYEKL. The CDR3 spans 14 residues. The CDR3 DNA reads as TGCGCCAGCAGCCTTCAGCGGGGTCGGTACGAGCAGTACTTC. It encodes CASSLQRGRYEQYF.

The chain employs TRBV6-5 and TRBJ1-1; the D gene is possibly TRBD1 (6 bases). The CDR3 contains 13 residues. Germline values: CDR1 MNHEY, CDR2 SVGAGI. V lost 7 bases to trimming and J lost 4 bases, with 13 bases between them. The CDR3 nucleotides read TGTGCCAGCAATCGCCAGGGGAGCACTGAAGCTTTCTTT. It encodes CASNRQGSTEAFF.

The chain carries TRBV30 and TRBJ1-3; 7 nucleotides agree with TRBD1. Germline V gene sequence: CDR1 GTSNPN, CDR2 SVGIG (reference sequence). Germline trimming cut 3 bases from V and 0 bases from J; bases unmatched to any gene: 5. The CDR3 is 15 residues long. CDR3 in DNA: TGTGCCTGGAGCCGGGACAGCTTCTCTGGAAACACCATATATTTT. Encoded protein: CAWSRDSFSGNTIYF.

The chain employs TRBV15 and TRBJ2-1, with TRBD2 matching 14 bases. V dropped 5 bases and J dropped 8; count of bases not matched to a gene: 8. Germline loops: CDR1 LNHNV, CDR2 YYDKDF (reference sequence). The CDR3 has 16 amino acids. CDR3 nucleotide sequence: TGTGCCACCAGCTTGCGACTAGCGGGGGGGCCGGATGAGCAGTTCTTC. Its translation: CATSLRLAGGPDEQFF.

This clone appeared a few times. The sample carries other DNA sequences with the same CDR3. The chain couples TRBV29-1 to TRBJ1-1; 8 bases align to TRBD1. V was clipped by 6 bases and J by 1 base; unmatched bases: 1. CDR3 length: 12 amino acids. Germline CDR1 is SQVTM and CDR2 is ANQGSEA. The CDR3: CSVDRGNTEAFF. CDR3 in DNA: TGCAGCGTCGACAGGGGGAACACTGAAGCTTTCTTT.

The chain recombines TRBV15 with TRBJ1-1, with TRBD1 matching over 7 bases. Trimming at V came to 6 bases and at J to 0 bases, leaving 7 bases not matched to a gene. The CDR3 sequence is 15 residues long. Germline values: CDR1 LNHNV, CDR2 YYDKDF (reference sequence). The CDR3 sequence: CATRDGTAMNTEAFF. The CDR3 DNA sequence: TGTGCCACCAGGGACGGGACAGCAATGAACACTGAAGCTTTCTTT.

This sequence joins TRBV5-6 and TRBJ1-1; 9 bases match TRBD1. Germline V lookup: CDR1 SGHDT, CDR2 YYEEEE. The ends lost 5 bases at V and 1 base at J; junction bases unmatched: 6. CDR3 length equals 15 residues. The CDR3 DNA is TGTGCCAGCAGACCTCGGACAGGGGCGAACACTGAAGCTTTCTTT. Translated, it gives CASRPRTGANTEAFF.

The CDR3 loop is CATQGDTDTQYF. DNA of the CDR3: TGTGCCACCCAGGGGGACACAGATACGCAGTATTTT. The rearrangement links TRBV2 to TRBJ2-3, with TRBD1 matching 7 bases. This CDR3 spans 12 amino acids. The V gene end was trimmed by 10 bases and the J gene end by 2 bases; junction bases not matched to a gene: 3. The germline CDR1 and CDR2 sequences are SNHLY and FYNNEI.

The chain joins TRBV27 to TRBJ2-7; TRBD1 might be the D (6 bases). This CDR3 has 15 amino acids. Germline V gives CDR1 MNHEY, CDR2 SMNVEV (reference sequence). The ends were cut back, 6 bases at V and 4 bases at J, with 19 bases in the middle. This CDR3 is CASRVDRLQNYEQYF. The DNA for the CDR3 is TGTGCCAGCAGAGTTGACAGGCTACAAAATTACGAGCAGTACTTC.

CDR3 region: CASVESWQGGKETQYF. CDR3 in DNA: TGTGCTAGTGTTGAATCATGGCAGGGGGGAAAAGAGACCCAGTACTTC. This sequence joins TRBV12-5 and TRBJ2-5; D is perhaps TRBD1 (7 bases). Deletions cut 7 bases from V and 3 bases from J, with 21 bases between. This CDR3 has 16 amino acids. Looked up from germline, CDR1 is LGHNT and CDR2 is FRNRAP.

The rearrangement joins TRBV9 to TRBJ2-3; no firm D call. CDR3 length equals 14 residues. Trimming removed 1 base from V and 4 bases from J, with 10 bases in between. Per the germline V gene, CDR1 is SGDLS and CDR2 is YYNGEE. CDR3 bases: TGTGCCAGCAGCGTACTTCGTTTCGCAGATACGCAGTATTTT. It encodes CASSVLRFADTQYF. The variable domain in full, completed from reference TRBV9 and TRBJ2-3, reads DSGVTQTPKHLITATGQRVTLRCSPRSGDLSVYWYQQSLDQGLQFLIQYYNGEERAKGNILERFSAQQFPDLHSELNLSSLELGDSALYFCASSVLRFADTQYFGPGTRLTVL.

The CDR3 nucleotides read TGTGCCAGCACTACCCGGGCTAACTATGGCTACACCTTC. This encodes CASTTRANYGYTF. The rearrangement joins TRBV6-6 to TRBJ1-2; no firm D call. The germline V and J ends were trimmed by 7 bases and 0 bases, with 9 bases remaining between them. The CDR3 is made up of 13 amino acids. The V gene's germline CDR1 is MNHNY and CDR2 SVGAGI (reference sequence).

This clone was observed many times. The V call is TRBV5-4, the J call TRBJ1-1; possible D gene TRBD1, 6 bases. Germline-derived CDR1 and CDR2 are SGHNT and YYREEE (reference sequence). The CDR3 consists of 12 residues. V dropped 3 bases and J dropped 5 bases, with 8 bases sitting between them. CDR3 DNA sequence: TGTGCCAGCAGCTCAGACAGGACTGAAGCTTTCTTT. It is translated as CASSSDRTEAFF.

This clone has only one observation. CDR3 region: CASSVVEQNYGYTF. The CDR3 coding sequence is TGTGCCAGCAGCGTAGTAGAACAGAACTATGGCTACACCTTC. V gene TRBV9 combines with J gene TRBJ1-2; D ambiguous. Germline CDR1 SGDLS, CDR2 YYNGEE. CDR3 size: 14 residues. V dropped 0 bases and J dropped 2 bases, with 8 bases sitting between them.

This clone was picked up one time. V is TRBV18 and J is TRBJ1-1, with a weak D call TRBD1 (5 bases). V was cut by 3 bases and J by 3 bases, with 14 bases left in between. The CDR3 totals 15 residues. CDR1 KGHSH and CDR2 LQKENI come from the germline V gene. The CDR3 region is CASSPPDRLYTEAFF. Written as DNA, the CDR3 is TGTGCCAGCTCACCCCCCGACAGACTTTACACTGAAGCTTTCTTT.

The V and J genes are TRBV7-2 and TRBJ1-5, with a tentative D call TRBD1 (6 bases). Germline assignment: CDR1 SGHTA and CDR2 FQGNSA. The CDR3 is 13 residues long. V lost 3 bases and J 7 bases, leaving 10 bases between the germline ends. The CDR3 region has the DNA TGTGCCAGCAGCTTTAACAGGGCGCAGCCCCAGCATTTT. Translation gives CASSFNRAQPQHF.

This clone was detected only once. This sample also contains other DNA sequences that code for the same CDR3. This chain links TRBV2 with TRBJ2-3; TRBD1 is a possible D gene (5 bases). Between the trimmed V and J ends, which lost 3 bases and 4 bases, there was a span of 5 bases. Germline CDR1 is SNHLY and CDR2 is FYNNEI. The CDR3 runs 12 residues. CDR3 sequence: CASSDRADTQYF. The CDR3 coding sequence is TGTGCCAGCAGTGACAGGGCAGATACGCAGTATTTT. The full variable domain, with the rest looked up from reference TRBV2 and TRBJ2-3, is EPEVTQTPSHQVTQMGQEVILRCVPISNHLYFYWYRQILGQKVEFLVSFYNNEISEKSEIFDDQFSVERPDGSNFTLKIRSTKLEDSAMYFCASSDRADTQYFGPGTRLTVL.

V and J are TRBV27 and TRBJ2-5; 7 bases match TRBD2. The germline V gene encodes CDR1 MNHEY and CDR2 SMNVEV (reference sequence). V lost 5 bases, J lost 2 bases, and 8 bases stayed unmatched. The CDR3 extends over 15 amino acids. The CDR3 DNA follows: TGTGCCAGCAGTCTCCACGGGGGGATACAAGAGACCCAGTACTTC. As protein: CASSLHGGIQETQYF.

This CDR3 is CASSSRQELNSPLHF. In DNA, the CDR3 is TGTGCCAGCAGTTCCCGACAGGAGTTGAATTCACCCCTCCACTTT. V and J are TRBV6-6 and TRBJ1-6, with D perhaps TRBD1 (6 bases). The CDR3 spans 15 residues. From germline, CDR1 is MNHNY and CDR2 SVGAGI (reference sequence). V was trimmed by 4 bases and J by 7 bases, leaving 14 bases between them.

A few counts support this clone. The chain couples TRBV10-1 to TRBJ2-2, with 7 bases fitting TRBD1. This CDR3 has 15 amino acids. Trimming at V came to 5 bases and at J to 7 bases, leaving 10 bases not matched to a gene. Germline loops: CDR1 WNHNN, CDR2 SYGVQD (reference sequence). Here the CDR3 reads CASSPNRGSSGELFF. The CDR3 region has the DNA TGCGCCAGCAGTCCAAACAGGGGATCCAGCGGGGAGCTGTTTTTT.

J is TRBJ1-2 and V is TRBV5-1, with unresolved D. The CDR3 is made up of 13 amino acids. The V gene lost 2 bases and the J gene lost 3 bases, with 8 bases spanning the gap. Germline CDR1 reads SGHRS; CDR2 reads YFSETQ. CDR3 nucleotide sequence: TGCGCCAGCAGCTTCCGGACTGACTATGGCTACACCTTC. Translation: CASSFRTDYGYTF.

This clone appeared a few times. The CDR3 DNA reads as TGTGCCAGCAGCCCCGGACAGGGTCGGAACTATGGCTACACCTTC. Its translation is CASSPGQGRNYGYTF. J is TRBJ1-2 and V is TRBV5-4; the match to TRBD1 covers 8 bases. There are 15 residues in the CDR3. The V gene end was trimmed by 4 bases and the J gene end by 2 bases; junction bases not matched to a gene: 7. Germline V gene sequence: CDR1 SGHNT, CDR2 YYREEE (reference sequence).

DNA of the CDR3: TGCAGCGTTGAGGGGGCTCTTGGAACAGGGGACGAGCAGTACTTC. Translation: CSVEGALGTGDEQYF. This rearrangement joins TRBV29-1 to TRBJ2-7; 7 nucleotides agree with TRBD1. V lost 3 bases and J lost 5; bases outside the gene matches: 13. Germline CDR1 and CDR2: SQVTM and ANQGSEA. The CDR3 extends over 15 amino acids.

The rearrangement joins TRBV4-1 to TRBJ1-1; D is uncertain. V was pared by 1 base and J by 1 base, with 10 bases between. CDR3 length: 15 amino acids. Germline V gene lookup returns CDR1 MGHRA and CDR2 YSYEKL. The CDR3 DNA sequence: TGCGCCAGCAGCCAAGTCTCTCCCTCGAACACTGAAGCTTTCTTT. The encoded protein is CASSQVSPSNTEAFF.